The next 26 T cell receptor beta chains were all read from a single sample in a study of regulatory T cells in long-lasting Graves disease. The time point here: newly diagnosed GD, antithyroid drugs for less than 3 months. RNA from PBMCs was the source of the TCR library. With iRepertoire HTBI primers and Arm-PCR of CDR3 regions, TCR beta libraries were built. TCRdb processed the multiplex PCR reads anew with MiXCR; each CDR3 protein has one entry. The table lists under 450,000 distinct CDR3 sequences, about an eighth of them singletons. Separately, the same data were catalogued under a study of T cells in Graves' hyperthyroidism and ophthalmopathy.

The sample here was peripheral blood mononuclear cells (PBMCs), taken at new diagnosis, from a patient treated with antithyroid drugs. The receptors shown here come from a woman under 30 with Graves disease.

The table lists this clonotype with many counts. V and J are TRBV18 and TRBJ2-3; D not resolved. Per the germline V gene, CDR1 is KGHSH and CDR2 is LQKENI. V gave up 3 bases and J gave up 2 bases, with 6 bases separating them. This CDR3 region has 13 residues. The CDR3 DNA reads as TGTGCCAGCTCACCCGACTTCACAGATACGCAGTATTTT. Translated, it gives CASSPDFTDTQYF.

At least ten counts were recorded for this clonotype. J is TRBJ1-6 and V is TRBV20-1; possibly TRBD1 for D (5 bases). The germline CDR1 and CDR2 sequences are DFQATT and SNEGSKA (reference sequence). Trimming removed 0 bases from V and 5 bases from J, with 11 bases in between. The CDR3 spans 15 residues. CDR3: CSAREDTHNNSPLHF. The CDR3 DNA reads as TGCAGTGCTAGAGAGGACACCCATAATAATTCACCCCTCCACTTT.

The table lists this clonotype with many counts. The genes are TRBV20-1 and TRBJ2-1; TRBD2 is a possible D gene (6 bases). CDR3 length equals 13 residues. CDR1 is DFQATT, CDR2 SNEGSKA, per germline (reference sequence). V lost 2 bases, J lost 10 bases, and 15 bases lay in between. CDR3 DNA: TGCAGTGCTAGATCGCGGGACCTTGGCGAGCAGTTCTTC. The encoded protein is CSARSRDLGEQFF.

At least ten counts were recorded for this clonotype. The V gene is TRBV24-1, the J gene TRBJ2-6; weak D call: TRBD2 (5 bases). This CDR3 has 15 residues. Trimming removed 4 bases from V and 0 bases from J, with 6 bases in between. Germline V lookup: CDR1 KGHDR, CDR2 SFDVKD. DNA for the CDR3: TGTGCCACCAGTGACCGGGGCTCTGGGGCCAACGTCCTGACTTTC. Translating it yields CATSDRGSGANVLTF.

The sample holds many counts of this clonotype. This chain joins TRBV15 and TRBJ2-5; 9 bases are a match to TRBD1. The germline gives CDR1 LNHNV, CDR2 YYDKDF (reference sequence). Losses at the gene ends were 2 bases for V and 5 bases for J; bases not matched to a gene: 3. This CDR3 spans 14 amino acids. The CDR3 loop reads CATSRSTGGETQYF. The CDR3 region has the DNA TGTGCCACCAGCAGATCAACAGGGGGCGAGACCCAGTACTTC.

About this clonotype itself: It may be a read error: a sequence one base away is much more abundant. The chain employs TRBV18 and TRBJ2-7; a weak D match, TRBD1 (6 bases). V lost 3 bases and J 6 bases, leaving 18 bases between the germline ends. CDR1 and CDR2 from the germline V gene are KGHSH and LQKENI. The CDR3 contains 15 residues. CDR3 nucleotides: TGTGCCAGCTCACCCGGACAGTTACCTACTTGCGAGCAGTACTTC. The encoded protein is CASSPGQLPTCEQYF.

This clonotype was detected many times. This rearrangement joins TRBV6-5 to TRBJ2-4, with a possible D match to TRBD2 (5 bases). The V end lost 4 bases, the J end lost 3 bases, and 13 bases lay between the germline ends. In germline, CDR1 is MNHEY, CDR2 SVGAGI. The length of the CDR3 is 15 residues. The chain's CDR3 is CASSSPGVSKNIQYF. The CDR3 DNA reads as TGTGCCAGCAGTTCTCCCGGGGTTAGCAAAAACATTCAGTACTTC.

The chain employs TRBV4-3 and TRBJ2-3, with D perhaps given as TRBD1 or TRBD2 (7 bases each). V shed 4 bases and J shed 6 bases, with 20 bases lying between them. The V gene's germline CDR1 is LGHNA and CDR2 YSLEER. CDR3 length: 16 residues. The CDR3: CASSPLSNQGGDTQYF. In nucleotides, the CDR3 is TGCGCCAGCAGCCCCCTCTCTAACCAGGGGGGGGATACGCAGTATTTT.

The V and J genes are TRBV9 and TRBJ2-5; weak D call: TRBD2 (5 bases). Germline assignment: CDR1 SGDLS and CDR2 YYNGEE. The ends were cut back, 2 bases at V and 0 bases at J, with 11 bases in the middle. The CDR3 loop spans 15 amino acids. The CDR3 coding sequence is TGTGCCAGCAGCGTGGCGGGCGGCAACCAAGAGACCCAGTACTTC. It is translated as CASSVAGGNQETQYF.

This clonotype was counted many times. V usage is TRBV3-1 and J usage is TRBJ2-1; the D is unclear. V was trimmed by 1 base and J by 12 bases, leaving 16 bases between them. The CDR3 is made up of 14 amino acids. CDR1 is LGHDT, CDR2 YNNKEL, per germline (reference sequence). The CDR3, as DNA: TGTGCCAGCAGCCAAGCGCAGTCTCCTCCCGGGCAGTTCTTC. Its protein product is CASSQAQSPPGQFF.

This clonotype showed up many times. This chain connects TRBV28 to TRBJ2-6; no definite D call. The germline gives CDR1 MDHEN, CDR2 SYDVKM. The CDR3 is 14 amino acids. V dropped 3 bases and J dropped 2 bases, with 5 bases sitting between them. Here the CDR3 reads CASSFSPGANVLTF. CDR3 coding DNA: TGTGCCAGCAGTTTTTCCCCTGGGGCCAACGTCCTGACTTTC. Full variable domain (missing parts from reference TRBV28 and TRBJ2-6): DVKVTQSSRYLVKRTGEKVFLECVQDMDHENMFWYRQDPGLGLRLIYFSYDVKMKEKGDIPEGYSVSREKKERFSLILESASTNQTSMYLCASSFSPGANVLTFGAGSRLTVL.

This clonotype was counted at least ten times. The chain links TRBV7-2 to TRBJ2-5; D gene unclear. The germline gives CDR1 SGHTA, CDR2 FQGNSA. Deletions cut 5 bases from V and 2 bases from J, with 15 bases between. The CDR3 consists of 15 residues. The DNA of the CDR3 is TGTGCCAGCAGCCTACCCGGCGGACGACAAGAGACCCAGTACTTC. Translation: CASSLPGGRQETQYF.

This clonotype was observed many times. The chain combines TRBV7-2 with TRBJ2-5, with TRBD2 identical over 8 bases. The CDR3 totals 17 residues. The germline gives CDR1 SGHTA, CDR2 FQGNSA. V lost 1 base to trimming and J lost 0 bases; unmatched junction nucleotides: 7. CDR3: CASSLGISGNHQETQYF. The DNA of the CDR3 is TGTGCCAGCAGCTTAGGTATTAGCGGGAACCACCAAGAGACCCAGTACTTC.

The V gene is TRBV18, the J gene TRBJ1-6; TRBD1 is a possible D gene (5 bases). V dropped 1 base and J dropped 4 bases, with 11 bases sitting between them. This CDR3 region has 16 residues. The germline gives CDR1 KGHSH, CDR2 LQKENI. The CDR3 is CASSPRMGPYNSPLHF. The CDR3 DNA reads TGTGCCAGCTCACCACGGATGGGACCTTATAATTCACCCCTCCACTTT.

This clonotype has ten or more counts. V usage is TRBV19 and J usage is TRBJ1-1; D is unresolved. This CDR3 has 14 amino acids. The V and J ends lost 1 base and 1 base respectively, with 7 bases between them. CDR1 and CDR2 from the germline V gene are LNHDA and SQIVND (reference sequence). This CDR3 reads CASSIGPGNTEAFF. For the CDR3, the DNA is TGTGCCAGTAGTATAGGTCCGGGGAACACTGAAGCTTTCTTT.

This clonotype was recorded at least ten times. The chain joins TRBV30 to TRBJ1-2; 10 positions agree with TRBD1. The J segment lost 5 bases and the V segment lost 1 base, leaving 10 bases of the junction unmatched. The germline V gene has CDR1 GTSNPN and CDR2 SVGIG (reference sequence). The CDR3 is 16 residues long. The CDR3 is CAWSAAGTGAPYGYTF. The CDR3 nucleotides read TGTGCCTGGAGTGCCGCCGGGACAGGGGCCCCTTATGGCTACACCTTC.

There are many counts of this clonotype. This chain uses TRBV28 with TRBJ2-1, with 10 bases matching TRBD2. Germline CDR1 is MDHEN and CDR2 is SYDVKM. This CDR3 has 14 amino acids. J was trimmed by 9 bases and V by 5 bases; bases with no gene match: 7. The CDR3 nucleotides are TGTGCCAGCAGTCTCCTAGCGGGAGAGGTTGAGCAGTTCTTC. Encoded protein: CASSLLAGEVEQFF.

This clonotype was observed many times. This rearrangement joins TRBV11-2 to TRBJ2-7, with 8 positions matching TRBD2. The CDR3 loop spans 14 amino acids. Looked up from germline, CDR1 is SGHAT and CDR2 is FQNNGV. The V and J ends lost 5 bases and 1 base, in that order; junction bases with no gene match: 4. CDR3 amino acids: CASSRTSGSYEQYF. In DNA, the CDR3 is TGTGCCAGCAGCCGTACTAGCGGTTCCTACGAGCAGTACTTC.

In DNA form, the CDR3 reads TGCAGTGTCGAGTATGGTTCACCCCTCCACTTT. Residues: CSVEYGSPLHF. J is TRBJ1-6 and V is TRBV20-1, with D uncertain. With 7 bases removed from V and 9 bases from J, the gap between germline ends came to 10 bases. Per the germline V gene, CDR1 is DFQATT and CDR2 is SNEGSKA (reference sequence). The CDR3 spans 11 residues.

This clonotype has a count of ten or more. V usage is TRBV7-2 and J usage is TRBJ1-6; D possibly corresponds to TRBD1 (5 bases). CDR1 and CDR2 (germline): SGHTA, FQGNSA. The CDR3 is 13 residues long. V was shortened by 3 bases and J by 7 bases, with 7 bases between the two germline ends. The CDR3 spells CASSLSGNSPLHF. In DNA form, the CDR3 reads TGTGCCAGCAGCTTGTCAGGGAATTCACCCCTCCACTTT.

This clonotype was detected a few times. The chain recombines TRBV19 with TRBJ2-3; TRBD1 matches 7 bases. The CDR3 length is 14 residues. CDR1 and CDR2 (germline): LNHDA, SQIVND (reference sequence). The V segment lost 9 bases and the J segment 1 base; nucleotides outside the gene matches: 7. The CDR3 DNA sequence: TGTGCCAGCCAGACAGGGTTGGGCACAGATACGCAGTATTTT. Amino acids: CASQTGLGTDTQYF.

With respect to this clonotype: Since a far larger clone is one base different, this is likely a read error. J is TRBJ2-1 and V is TRBV28; TRBD1 is a possible D gene (6 bases). V lost 6 bases, J lost 10 bases, and 22 bases lay in between. This CDR3 has 15 amino acids. Germline-derived CDR1 and CDR2 are MDHEN and SYDVKM. The CDR3 sequence is CASSLDRDTWYEQFF. As DNA, the CDR3 is TGTGCCAGCAGCTTGGACCGGGACACCTGGTACGAGCAGTTCTTC.

In this sample, this clonotype turned up many times. The rearrangement joins TRBV14 to TRBJ2-7; 8 nucleotides match TRBD1. The length of the CDR3 is 15 residues. After removal of 0 bases from V and 3 bases from J, the junction contained 4 bases not matched to a gene. CDR1 is SGHDN, CDR2 FVKESK, per germline. In nucleotides, the CDR3 is TGTGCCAGCAGCCAAGATAGGACAGGGTTCTACGAGCAGTACGTC. Translating it yields CASSQDRTGFYEQYV.

The chain carries TRBV10-3 and TRBJ2-7; TRBD2 agrees at 16 bases. V lost 2 bases and J lost 8; bases outside the gene matches: 6. This CDR3 region has 16 residues. Germline lookup yields CDR1 ENHRY and CDR2 SYGVKD. CDR3 coding DNA: TGTGCCATCAGTGAGCCTGGGACTAGCGGGAGGGCCAAGCAGTACTTC. It specifies CAISEPGTSGRAKQYF.

This clonotype appeared a few times. The gene calls are TRBV20-1 and TRBJ2-4; D is ambiguous. CDR1 DFQATT and CDR2 SNEGSKA come from the germline V gene (reference sequence). This CDR3 region has 19 residues. Trimming stripped 4 bases from V and 2 bases from J, with 27 bases between. The CDR3 nucleotides read TGCAGTGCTACGATCCCAACCTGGAGTAGGGTTTATCCCAAAAACATTCAGTACTTC. Translated: CSATIPTWSRVYPKNIQYF.

The J gene is TRBJ1-1, the V gene TRBV25-1, with D perhaps TRBD1 (5 bases). Germline V gives CDR1 MGHDK, CDR2 SYGVNS. CDR3 size: 14 residues. V was trimmed by 6 bases and J by 1 base, leaving 12 bases between them. The CDR3 coding sequence is TGTGCCAGCAGCCCAGGGAGTGGGAACACTGAAGCTTTCTTT. Protein: CASSPGSGNTEAFF.